This T cell receptor (beta chain) comes out of a study of blood T cell repertoires in COVID-19. The table came from immunoSEQ multiplex PCR; TCRdb's copy has only in-frame clones and leaves some out. The sample lists 250,000 or so clones, roughly nine tenths seen once, with 10% to 11% in the top ten. V was cut by 3 bases and J by 10 bases, with 15 bases left in between. This CDR3 has 12 residues. The V gene's germline CDR1 is DFQATT and CDR2 SNEGSKA (reference sequence). Participants had their cohort set by participant-reported clinical history. Cohort 3 recovery required two negative PCRs, clearance, or symptom resolution.

The sequenced material came from PBMCs or T cells enriched from blood (not recorded which). This receptor was identified in a man aged 30-40 years who had recovered from COVID-19. J is TRBJ1-1 and V is TRBV20-1; D might be TRBD1 (6 bases). The CDR3 loop is CSASRAGAGAFF. As DNA, the CDR3 is TGCAGTGCTAGTAGGGCAGGGGCTGGAGCTTTCTTT.